This is a list of T cell receptor beta chains from one sample in a study of Graves' ophthalmopathy and Graves' hyperthyroidism. One entry per CDR3 protein results from TCRdb running MiXCR on the multiplex PCR reads. The profile covers 1 million to 1.3 million distinct CDR3 sequences, with less than 45% appearing a single time and around 10% taken by the ten largest. What was sequenced was peripheral blood or thyroid tissue (not recorded which). The receptors come from an adult man with Graves' hyperthyroidism. Each CDR3 is given with its conserved first and last residue. A D gene is named only where the DNA matches it firmly. Expanded clones are given a class, and other clones once, few, many or no size at all.

d_gene,abundance,v_gene,j_gene,CDR3aa,CDR3nt
-,-,TRBV28,TRBJ1-4,CASSGDQGLGEKLFF,TGTGCCAGCAGTGGCGACCAGGGCCTGGGGGAAAAACTGTTTTTT
-,many,TRBV29-1,TRBJ1-4,CSVEDPGGNEKLFF,TGCAGCGTTGAAGATCCGGGTGGTAATGAAAAACTGTTTTTT
-,many,TRBV9,TRBJ1-1,CASSVSSSYTEAFF,TGTGCCAGCAGCGTTTCCTCTAGTTATACTGAAGCTTTCTTT
-,few,TRBV27,TRBJ1-1,CASSPGVYISTEAFF,TGTGCCAGCAGTCCGGGGGTGTATATTAGCACTGAAGCTTTCTTT
-,few,TRBV7-3,TRBJ2-7,CASSPGHGGYEQYF,TGTGCCAGCAGCCCAGGGCACGGAGGCTACGAGCAGTACTTC
TRBD1,many,TRBV12-3/TRBV12-4,TRBJ1-4,CASSFSQGATNEKLFF,TGTGCCAGCAGTTTCTCCCAGGGGGCAACTAATGAAAAACTGTTTTTT
TRBD1,-,TRBV2,TRBJ1-3,CASKLDRGGNTIYF,TGTGCCAGCAAGCTGGACAGGGGTGGAAACACCATATATTTT
-,-,TRBV19,TRBJ2-2,CASRRGLATGELFF,TGTGCCAGCAGGCGGGGGCTAGCGACCGGGGAGCTGTTTTTT
-,many,TRBV10-3,TRBJ1-2,CAITSTGTYGYTF,TGTGCCATCACTAGCACCGGGACCTATGGCTACACCTTC
TRBD1,many,TRBV15,TRBJ2-5,CATSTDDRGETQYF,TGTGCCACCAGCACGGACGACAGGGGAGAGACCCAGTACTTC
-,-,TRBV29-1,TRBJ1-1,CSLVTTEAFF,TGCAGCTTAGTTACCACTGAAGCTTTCTTT
-,-,TRBV25-1,TRBJ2-7,CDSSIYLCSVRMSGEQYF,-
-,few,TRBV9,TRBJ1-3,CASSARTLSDSGNTIYF,TGTGCCAGCAGCGCCAGGACGTTGTCGGACTCTGGAAACACCATATATTTT
TRBD2,few,TRBV29-1,TRBJ2-2,CSVEAGTSGRVSNTGELFF,TGCAGCGTTGAAGCCGGGACTAGCGGGAGGGTGTCGAACACCGGGGAGCTGTTTTTT
-,-,TRBV29-1,TRBJ2-7,CSARGKGTYEQYF,TGCAGCGCCCGGGGGAAGGGAACCTACGAGCAGTACTTC
-,many,TRBV7-8,TRBJ2-1,CASSLQTGPPNEQFF,TGTGCCAGCAGCTTACAGACCGGACCCCCCAATGAGCAGTTCTTC